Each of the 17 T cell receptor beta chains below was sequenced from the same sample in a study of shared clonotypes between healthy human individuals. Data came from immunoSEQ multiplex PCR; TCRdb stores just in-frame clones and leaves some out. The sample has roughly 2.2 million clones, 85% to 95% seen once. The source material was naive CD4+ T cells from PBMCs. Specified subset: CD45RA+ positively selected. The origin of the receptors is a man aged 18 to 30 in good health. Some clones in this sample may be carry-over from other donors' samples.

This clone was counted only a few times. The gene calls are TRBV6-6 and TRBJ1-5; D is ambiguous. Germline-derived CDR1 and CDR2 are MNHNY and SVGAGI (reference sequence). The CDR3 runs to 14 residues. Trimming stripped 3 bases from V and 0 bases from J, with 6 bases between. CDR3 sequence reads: CASSYEDSNQPQHF. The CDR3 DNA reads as TGTGCCAGCAGTTATGAGGATAGCAATCAGCCCCAGCATTTT.

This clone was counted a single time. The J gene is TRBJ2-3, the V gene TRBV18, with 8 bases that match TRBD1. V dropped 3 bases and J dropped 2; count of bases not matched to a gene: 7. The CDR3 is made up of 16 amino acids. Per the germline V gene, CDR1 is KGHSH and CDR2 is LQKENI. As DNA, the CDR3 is TGTGCCAGCTCACCGCTACCGGGACAGGCCACAGATACGCAGTATTTT. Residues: CASSPLPGQATDTQYF.

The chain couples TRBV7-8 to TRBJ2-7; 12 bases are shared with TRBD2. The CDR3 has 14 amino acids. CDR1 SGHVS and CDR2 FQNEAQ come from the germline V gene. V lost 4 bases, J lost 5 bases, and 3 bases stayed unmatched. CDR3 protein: CASSSLAGGNEQYF. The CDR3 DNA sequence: TGTGCCAGCAGCTCGCTAGCGGGAGGGAACGAGCAGTACTTC.

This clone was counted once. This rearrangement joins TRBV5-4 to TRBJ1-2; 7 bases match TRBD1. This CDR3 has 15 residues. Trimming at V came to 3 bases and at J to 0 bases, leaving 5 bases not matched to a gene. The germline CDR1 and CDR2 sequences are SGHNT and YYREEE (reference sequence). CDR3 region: CASSSRDSSNYGYTF. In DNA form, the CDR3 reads TGTGCCAGCAGCTCCCGGGACAGTTCTAACTATGGCTACACCTTC.

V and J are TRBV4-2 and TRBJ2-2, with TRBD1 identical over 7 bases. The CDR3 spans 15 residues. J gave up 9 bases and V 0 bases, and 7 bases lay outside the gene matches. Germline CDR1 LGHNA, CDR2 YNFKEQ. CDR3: CASSQEDRAGRELFF. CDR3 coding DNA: TGTGCCAGCAGCCAAGAAGACAGGGCGGGTCGGGAGCTGTTTTTT.

CDR3 sequence (DNA): TGTGCCAGCAGCTCGCAACAGGGGTTTTCCTACGAGCAGTACTTC. Amino acids: CASSSQQGFSYEQYF. The chain carries TRBV7-9 and TRBJ2-7, with 7 bases fitting TRBD1. CDR3 size: 15 residues. Germline lookup yields CDR1 SEHNR and CDR2 FQNEAQ (reference sequence). Unmatched junction bases numbered 7, after V lost 4 bases and J lost 1 base.

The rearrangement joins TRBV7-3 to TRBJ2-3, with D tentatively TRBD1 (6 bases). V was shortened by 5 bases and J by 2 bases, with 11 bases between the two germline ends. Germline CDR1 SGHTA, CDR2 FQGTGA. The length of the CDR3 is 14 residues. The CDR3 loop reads CASSKTGATDTQYF. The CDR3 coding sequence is TGTGCCAGCAGCAAGACAGGCGCCACAGATACGCAGTATTTT. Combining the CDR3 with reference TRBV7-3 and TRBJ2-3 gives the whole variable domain GAGVSQTPSNKVTEKGKYVELRCDPISGHTALYWYRQSLGQGPEFLIYFQGTGAADDSGLPNDRFFAVRPEGSVSTLKIQRTERGDSAVYLCASSKTGATDTQYFGPGTRLTVL.

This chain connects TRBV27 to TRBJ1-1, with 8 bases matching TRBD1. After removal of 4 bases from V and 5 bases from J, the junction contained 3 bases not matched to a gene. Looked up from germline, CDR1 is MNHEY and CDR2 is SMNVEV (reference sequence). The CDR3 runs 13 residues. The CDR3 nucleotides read TGTGCCAGCAGTTCCCGGGACAGGACTGAAGCTTTCTTT. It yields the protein CASSSRDRTEAFF.

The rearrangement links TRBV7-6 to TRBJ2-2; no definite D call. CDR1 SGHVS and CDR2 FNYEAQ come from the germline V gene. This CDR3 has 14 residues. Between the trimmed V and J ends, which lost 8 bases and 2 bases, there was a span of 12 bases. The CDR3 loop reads CASRPQVNTGELFF. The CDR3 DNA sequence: TGTGCCAGCCGCCCGCAGGTCAACACCGGGGAGCTGTTTTTT.

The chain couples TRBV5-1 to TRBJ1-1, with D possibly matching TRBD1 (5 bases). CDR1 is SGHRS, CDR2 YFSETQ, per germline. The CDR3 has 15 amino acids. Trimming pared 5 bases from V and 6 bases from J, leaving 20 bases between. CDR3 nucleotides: TGCGCCAGCAGTTTCCTTTCCGGGACCCCGCCTGAAGCTTTCTTT. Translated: CASSFLSGTPPEAFF.

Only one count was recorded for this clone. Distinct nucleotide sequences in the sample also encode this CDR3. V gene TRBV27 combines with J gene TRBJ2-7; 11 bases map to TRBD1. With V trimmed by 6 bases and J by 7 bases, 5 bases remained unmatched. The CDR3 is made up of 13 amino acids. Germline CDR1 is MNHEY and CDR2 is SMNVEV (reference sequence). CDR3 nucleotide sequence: TGTGCCAGCAGAAGGACAGGGGGCAGGGAGCAGTACTTC. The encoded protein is CASRRTGGREQYF.

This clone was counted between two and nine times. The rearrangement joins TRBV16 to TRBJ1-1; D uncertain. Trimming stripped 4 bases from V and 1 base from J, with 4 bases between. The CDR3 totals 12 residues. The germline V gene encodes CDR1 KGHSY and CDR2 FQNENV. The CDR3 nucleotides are TGTGCCAGCAGCCGATGGAACACTGAAGCTTTCTTT. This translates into CASSRWNTEAFF.

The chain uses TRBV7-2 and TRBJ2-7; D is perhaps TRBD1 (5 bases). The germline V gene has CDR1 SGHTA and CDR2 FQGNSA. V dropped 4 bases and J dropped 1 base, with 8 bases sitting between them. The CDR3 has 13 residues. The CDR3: CASSYGQSYEQYF. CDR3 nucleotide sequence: TGTGCCAGCAGCTACGGACAATCCTACGAGCAGTACTTC.

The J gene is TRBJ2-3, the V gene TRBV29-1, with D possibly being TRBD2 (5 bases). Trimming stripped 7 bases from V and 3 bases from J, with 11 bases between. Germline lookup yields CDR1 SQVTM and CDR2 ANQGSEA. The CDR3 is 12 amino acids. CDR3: CSGGPPTDTQYF. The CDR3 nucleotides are TGCAGCGGCGGGCCCCCAACAGATACGCAGTATTTT.

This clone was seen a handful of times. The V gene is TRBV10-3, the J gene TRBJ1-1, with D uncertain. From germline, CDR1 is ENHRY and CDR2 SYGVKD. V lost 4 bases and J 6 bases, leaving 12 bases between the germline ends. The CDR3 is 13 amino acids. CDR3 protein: CAISGSTTPEAFF. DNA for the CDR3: TGTGCCATCAGTGGATCAACGACGCCTGAAGCTTTCTTT.

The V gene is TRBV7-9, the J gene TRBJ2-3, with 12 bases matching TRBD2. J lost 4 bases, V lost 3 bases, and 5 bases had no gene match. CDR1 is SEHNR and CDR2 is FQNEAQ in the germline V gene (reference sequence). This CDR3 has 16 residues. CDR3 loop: CASSFPTSGRADTQYF. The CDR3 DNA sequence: TGTGCCAGCAGCTTCCCGACTAGCGGGAGAGCAGATACGCAGTATTTT.

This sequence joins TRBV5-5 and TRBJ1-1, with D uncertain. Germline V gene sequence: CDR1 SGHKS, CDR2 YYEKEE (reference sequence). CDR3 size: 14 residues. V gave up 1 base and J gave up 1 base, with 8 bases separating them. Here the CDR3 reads CASSLRAQNTEAFF. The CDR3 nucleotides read TGTGCCAGCAGCTTGAGGGCACAGAACACTGAAGCTTTCTTT.